These 24 T cell receptor beta chains were sequenced from one sample in a study of blood T cell repertoires in COVID-19. Data came from immunoSEQ multiplex PCR; TCRdb stores just in-frame clones and leaves some out. This sample has 200,000 to 250,000 clones, with approximately 90% found just once. Sequencing was performed on PBMCs or T cells enriched from blood (not recorded which). These receptors came from a woman aged 25 to 45 who had recovered from COVID-19.

Here the CDR3 reads CASRYGQGGYEAFF. The CDR3 DNA reads as TGTGCCAGTCGGTATGGACAGGGGGGTTATGAAGCTTTCTTT. This chain connects TRBV28 to TRBJ1-1; TRBD1 matches at 10 bases. From germline, CDR1 is MDHEN and CDR2 SYDVKM. The CDR3 totals 14 residues. The V gene end was trimmed by 9 bases and the J gene end by 7 bases; junction bases not matched to a gene: 11.

This clone was seen only a few times. V is TRBV4-3 and J is TRBJ2-3; D might be TRBD2 (6 bases). Trimming took off 5 bases at V and 4 bases at J, with 16 bases between the two ends. The CDR3 extends over 15 amino acids. Germline V gives CDR1 LGHNA, CDR2 YSLEER. The CDR3 here is CASSSRGLGADTQYF. The CDR3 nucleotides read TGCGCCAGCAGCTCCCGGGGGTTGGGGGCAGATACGCAGTATTTT.

This clone was observed a single time. The chain is built from TRBV6-2 or TRBV6-3 and TRBJ2-7; tentative D call: TRBD2 (5 bases). The CDR3 has 16 amino acids. The V end lost 1 base, the J end lost 3 bases, and 16 bases lay between the germline ends. Germline loops: CDR1 MNHEY, CDR2 SVGEGT. As DNA, the CDR3 is TGTGCCAGCAGTTACTATGGGCTCCTCGCGGGCTACGAGCAGTACTTC. Translation: CASSYYGLLAGYEQYF.

The V call is TRBV4-3, the J call TRBJ1-1; no firm D call. The CDR3 consists of 13 residues. Germline CDR1 reads LGHNA; CDR2 reads YSLEER. V was trimmed by 6 bases and J by 1 base, leaving 9 bases between them. The DNA of the CDR3 is TGCGCCAGCAGGGGAGCTACGAACACTGAAGCTTTCTTT. Its protein product is CASRGATNTEAFF.

The genes are TRBV2 and TRBJ1-1; maybe TRBD1 (5 bases). There are 14 residues in the CDR3. Germline V gives CDR1 SNHLY, CDR2 FYNNEI. Trimming took 3 bases from V and 9 from J, leaving 17 bases between them. CDR3 loop: CASSDPGPSLKAFF. In DNA, the CDR3 is TGTGCCAGCAGTGACCCAGGGCCCTCTCTTAAAGCTTTCTTT.

The rearrangement joins TRBV6-4 to TRBJ2-2; perhaps TRBD2 as D (6 bases). V lost 3 bases to trimming and J lost 6 bases, with 14 bases between them. The germline gives CDR1 MRHNA, CDR2 SNTAGT. The CDR3 extends over 15 amino acids. The CDR3 loop is CASSEVGGTAGELFF. DNA for the CDR3: TGTGCCAGCAGTGAAGTGGGAGGCACAGCCGGGGAGCTGTTTTTT.

V usage is TRBV9 and J usage is TRBJ2-2; 10 nucleotides agree with TRBD1. The CDR3 length is 14 residues. CDR1 is SGDLS and CDR2 is YYNGEE in the germline V gene. J gave up 6 bases and V 9 bases, and 8 bases lay outside the gene matches. CDR3 DNA sequence: TGTGCCACCTCGACAGGGGGCGCGTCCGGGGAGCTGTTTTTT. Encoded protein: CATSTGGASGELFF.

The chain carries TRBV30 and TRBJ2-2; D call uncertain. The CDR3 loop spans 14 amino acids. Deletions cut 0 bases from V and 8 bases from J, with 13 bases between. The germline V gene encodes CDR1 GTSNPN and CDR2 SVGIG (reference sequence). The CDR3 sequence is CAWSVVTTRGELFF. The DNA for the CDR3 is TGTGCCTGGAGTGTAGTCACTACGCGGGGGGAGCTGTTTTTT.

The chain uses TRBV15 and TRBJ2-6; weak D call: TRBD2 (5 bases). The V end lost 5 bases, the J end lost 0 bases, and 8 bases lay between the germline ends. CDR1 LNHNV and CDR2 YYDKDF come from the germline V gene (reference sequence). The CDR3 runs to 15 residues. In nucleotides, the CDR3 is TGTGCCACCAGCTTACTAGGCTCTGGGGCCAACGTCCTGACTTTC. Protein sequence: CATSLLGSGANVLTF. Using reference TRBV15 and TRBJ2-6 for the parts outside the CDR3, the full variable domain is DAMVIQNPRYQVTQFGKPVTLSCSQTLNHNVMYWYQQKSSQAPKLLFHYYDKDFNNEADTPDNFQSRRPNTSFCFLDIRSPGLGDTAMYLCATSLLGSGANVLTFGAGSRLTVL.

The gene calls are TRBV30 and TRBJ1-1; the D gene is possibly TRBD1 (5 bases). The germline gives CDR1 GTSNPN, CDR2 SVGIG (reference sequence). V was cut by 3 bases and J by 7 bases, with 18 bases left in between. The CDR3 is made up of 14 amino acids. The CDR3 DNA reads TGTGCCTGGAGGGGGGGTCTACCTCCCGATGAAGCTTTCTTT. Amino acids: CAWRGGLPPDEAFF.

The V gene is TRBV27, the J gene TRBJ1-2; D unclear. The germline V gene has CDR1 MNHEY and CDR2 SMNVEV (reference sequence). CDR3 length: 12 amino acids. With 5 bases removed from V and 7 bases from J, the gap between germline ends came to 11 bases. The CDR3 coding sequence is TGTGCCAGCAGTCCCCTCGGTTCTGGCTACACCTTC. The encoded protein is CASSPLGSGYTF.

J is TRBJ1-1 and V is TRBV9; TRBD1 aligns across 8 bases. The CDR3 runs 14 residues. The V gene's germline CDR1 is SGDLS and CDR2 YYNGEE. V shed 3 bases and J 5 bases; nucleotides not matched to a gene: 6. The CDR3 nucleotides read TGTGCCAGCAGCGCTCATACAGGGGGAACTGAAGCTTTCTTT. Protein sequence: CASSAHTGGTEAFF.

This clone was recorded only once. The junction departs from germline at one end; a sequencing error may be responsible. The rearrangement uses TRBV7-7 and TRBJ2-2; 10 nucleotides match TRBD2. CDR1 SSHAT and CDR2 FNYEAQ come from the germline V gene (reference sequence). This CDR3 contains 17 residues. The CDR3 is CASSPSLAGLGTGELFF. The CDR3 region has the DNA TGTGCTAGCAGCCCATCACTAGCGGGGCTCGGCACCGGGGAGCTGTTTTTT.

This clone was seen only once. This chain connects TRBV10-3 to TRBJ1-1, with D possibly TRBD1 on 6 matching bases. The CDR3 is made up of 14 amino acids. Looked up from germline, CDR1 is ENHRY and CDR2 is SYGVKD. V lost 3 bases and J 4 bases, leaving 12 bases between the germline ends. The CDR3 region has the DNA TGTGCCATCAGTGAAGCAGGGGAGAGCACTGAAGCTTTCTTT. This sequence encodes CAISEAGESTEAFF.

The V call is TRBV4-3, the J call TRBJ1-2; D not certain. This CDR3 has 16 residues. Germline values: CDR1 LGHNA, CDR2 YSLEER. Trimming left V 1 base short and J 5 bases short, with 17 bases between. The CDR3 protein is CASSQAVALSAYGYTF. The CDR3, as DNA: TGCGCCAGCAGCCAAGCAGTAGCACTGAGCGCTTATGGCTACACCTTC.

The J gene is TRBJ2-1, the V gene TRBV2; D is unresolved. Germline V CDR1 and CDR2: SNHLY, FYNNEI. This CDR3 region has 13 residues. V was pared by 4 bases and J by 9 bases, with 13 bases between. The CDR3 DNA sequence: TGTGCCAGCAGTGCGTCAGAGGTTGCTGAGCAGTTCTTC. Its protein is CASSASEVAEQFF.

The CDR3 region has the DNA TGTGCCAGCAGTTGGGACGGGGGAGCGTCACCCCTCCACTTT. Translating gives CASSWDGGASPLHF. This chain uses TRBV27 with TRBJ1-6; maybe TRBD1 (5 bases). Trimming took off 4 bases at V and 10 bases at J, with 14 bases between the two ends. The length of the CDR3 is 14 residues. CDR1 and CDR2 (germline): MNHEY, SMNVEV (reference sequence).

V and J are TRBV3-1 (or the pseudogene TRBV3-2) and TRBJ2-1; TRBD1 aligns across 10 bases. Per germline, CDR1 LGHDT and CDR2 YNNKEL (reference sequence). CDR3 size: 16 residues. J lost 4 bases, V lost 4 bases, and 7 bases had no gene match. The CDR3 loop is CASSPSTGGRYNEQFF. In DNA, the CDR3 is TGTGCCAGCAGCCCTTCGACAGGGGGCCGGTACAATGAGCAGTTCTTC.

The rearrangement uses TRBV3-1 (or the pseudogene TRBV3-2) and TRBJ1-4, with TRBD1 as a possible D gene (5 bases). The CDR3 sequence is 15 residues long. V was pared by 1 base and J by 5 bases, with 11 bases between. Germline values: CDR1 LGHDT, CDR2 YNNKEL (reference sequence). In nucleotides, the CDR3 is TGTGCCAGCAGCCAAGGACAGACCTTAAATGAAAAACTGTTTTTT. Its translation is CASSQGQTLNEKLFF.

The rearrangement joins TRBV5-1 to TRBJ2-1; D might be TRBD2 (7 bases). Trimming shortened V by 4 bases and J by 5 bases, and 16 bases separated the two germline ends. CDR3 size: 15 residues. Germline CDR1 reads SGHRS; CDR2 reads YFSETQ. The CDR3 DNA sequence: TGCGCCAGCAGCATGGGAGGGGGTACGCACAATGAGCAGTTCTTC. Its protein is CASSMGGGTHNEQFF.

The rearrangement uses TRBV7-8 and TRBJ2-1, with 9 bases matching TRBD2. With V trimmed by 4 bases and J by 4 bases, 8 bases remained unmatched. This CDR3 contains 16 residues. The V gene's germline CDR1 is SGHVS and CDR2 FQNEAQ. CDR3 coding DNA: TGTGCCAGCAGCTCACCTACTAGCGGGCCATACAATGAGCAGTTCTTC. Amino acids: CASSSPTSGPYNEQFF.

This clone was counted between two and nine times. This chain connects TRBV28 to TRBJ1-5, with TRBD1 identical over 7 bases. The germline gives CDR1 MDHEN, CDR2 SYDVKM. The CDR3 length is 18 residues. V lost 6 bases to trimming and J lost 3 bases; unmatched junction nucleotides: 17. The CDR3 coding sequence is TGTGCCAGCAGCCCAGGCAGGACAGGTCGTTCCTTCAATCAGCCCCAGCATTTT. This codes for CASSPGRTGRSFNQPQHF.

The rearrangement uses TRBV19 and TRBJ1-3; D not resolved. Trimming stripped 4 bases from V and 0 bases from J, with 10 bases between. Germline V CDR1 and CDR2: LNHDA, SQIVND (reference sequence). The CDR3 contains 15 residues. Here the CDR3 reads CASSTGPRSGNTIYF. The CDR3 coding sequence is TGTGCCAGTAGTACGGGTCCGCGCTCTGGAAACACCATATATTTT.

The DNA of the CDR3 is TGTGCCATATCATCTCGGACTAGCGGGAGGGGGAGCACAGATACGCAGTATTTT. Translation: CAISSRTSGRGSTDTQYF. The chain couples TRBV28 to TRBJ2-3, with 15 nucleotides matching TRBD2. Germline lookup yields CDR1 MDHEN and CDR2 SYDVKM. Trimming cost V 10 bases and J 0 bases; bases outside gene matches: 11. The CDR3 has 18 residues.